These 5 T cell receptor beta chains were all obtained from the same sample, sequenced in a study of cytomegalovirus exposure and HLA in healthy donors (dated by TCRdb to between 2016 and 2019). Library preparation used the immunoSEQ multiplex PCR assay. For the multiplex PCR, a mixture combining 60 forward primers for TCR Vbeta segments and 13 reverse primers for TCR Jbeta segments was used. The table was pulled from immuneACCESS by TCRdb, which kept in-frame rearrangements only. Such tables lose some clones; where checked, under half of the loss comes from unresolved V genes, and the rest has no known cause. The sample table contains 100,000 to 150,000 clones; only one count was recorded for around 80% of them. The ten largest clones represent roughly 1.1% of the sample. The sequencing input was PBMCs. The receptors stem from a woman in her twenties or thirties in good health and CMV-seronegative.

The rearrangement links TRBV7-5 to TRBJ2-7; the D segment call TRBD2 is taken from the table without a DNA check. TRBV7-5 is tagged as a pseudogene. The CDR3 runs to 11 residues. The DNA of the CDR3 is TGTGCCAGAAGCCCCCGGGTGAAGCAGTACTTC. It yields the protein CARSPRVKQYF.

The V and J genes are TRBV7-2 and TRBJ2-2; the match to TRBD2 covers 11 bases. This CDR3 spans 16 amino acids. CDR1 is SGHTA, CDR2 FQGNSA, per germline. Trimming at V came to 5 bases and at J to 6 bases, leaving 8 bases not matched to a gene. In DNA form, the CDR3 reads TGTGCCAGCAGCCTAGTTAGCGGGAGGGCAGCCGGGGAGCTGTTTTTT. Its protein product is CASSLVSGRAAGELFF. The full variable domain, in which reference TRBV7-2 and TRBJ2-2 provide the parts outside the CDR3, is GAGVSQSPSNKVTEKGKDVELRCDPISGHTALYWYRQSLGQGLEFLIYFQGNSAPDKSGLPSDRFSAERTGGSVSTLTIQRTQQEDSAVYLCASSLVSGRAAGELFFGEGSRLTVL.

This chain connects TRBV2 to TRBJ2-5, with 8 bases matching TRBD1. The CDR3 length is 15 residues. The V gene's germline CDR1 is SNHLY and CDR2 FYNNEI. J lost 2 bases, V lost 6 bases, and 8 bases had no gene match. The CDR3 spells CASRGTGGLQETQYF. As DNA, the CDR3 is TGTGCCAGCAGGGGGACAGGCGGACTACAAGAGACCCAGTACTTC. Full variable domain (remainder filled in from reference TRBV2 and TRBJ2-5): EPEVTQTPSHQVTQMGQEVILRCVPISNHLYFYWYRQILGQKVEFLVSFYNNEISEKSEIFDDQFSVERPDGSNFTLKIRSTKLEDSAMYFCASRGTGGLQETQYFGPGTRLLVL.

The chain combines TRBV9 with TRBJ1-1; D gene unclear. Trimming stripped 0 bases from V and 1 base from J, with 4 bases between. Looked up from germline, CDR1 is SGDLS and CDR2 is YYNGEE. The CDR3 covers 13 residues. This CDR3 reads CASSVAPNTEAFF. CDR3 sequence (DNA): TGTGCCAGCAGCGTAGCTCCGAACACTGAAGCTTTCTTT.

This clone was counted a few times. CDR3 in amino acids: CASSVDRGSNTGELFF. CDR3 in DNA: TGTGCCAGCAGCGTCGACAGGGGTTCGAACACCGGGGAGCTGTTTTTT. This chain links TRBV5-8 with TRBJ2-2; 8 bases align to TRBD1. Losses at the gene ends were 4 bases for V and 0 bases for J; bases not matched to a gene: 5. This CDR3 is built from 16 residues. Germline CDR1 is SGHTS and CDR2 is YDEGEE.